This TCR beta chain was captured in a study of blood T cells in healthy people across ages. Study summary: Researchers report that template switching captured about one barcoded beta molecule per two T cells.

Every sample yielded at least 6.5 million isolated PBMCs. Germline CDR1 reads ENHRY; CDR2 reads SYGVKD. The CDR3 is 15 amino acids. V lost 6 bases and J lost 4; bases outside the gene matches: 3. Then a second PCR, running roughly 7 to 11 cycles, was carried out with a sample-barcoded 5' primer and a J-beta primer mix. TCRdb independently ran MiXCR on the 5' RACE reads; one entry per CDR3 protein. Among some 880,000 distinct CDR3 sequences, 30% to 45% were seen once, and the ten largest hold 10% to 15%. There are many counts of this clonotype. Sequences were obtained from blood. This sequence was found in a man between 18 and 29 years old in good health. The chain joins TRBV10-3 to TRBJ2-1; 13 nucleotides match TRBD2. DNA of the CDR3: TGTGCCATCAGCGGGACTAGCGGGGCGTACAATGAGCAGTTCTTC. Protein: CAISGTSGAYNEQFF.